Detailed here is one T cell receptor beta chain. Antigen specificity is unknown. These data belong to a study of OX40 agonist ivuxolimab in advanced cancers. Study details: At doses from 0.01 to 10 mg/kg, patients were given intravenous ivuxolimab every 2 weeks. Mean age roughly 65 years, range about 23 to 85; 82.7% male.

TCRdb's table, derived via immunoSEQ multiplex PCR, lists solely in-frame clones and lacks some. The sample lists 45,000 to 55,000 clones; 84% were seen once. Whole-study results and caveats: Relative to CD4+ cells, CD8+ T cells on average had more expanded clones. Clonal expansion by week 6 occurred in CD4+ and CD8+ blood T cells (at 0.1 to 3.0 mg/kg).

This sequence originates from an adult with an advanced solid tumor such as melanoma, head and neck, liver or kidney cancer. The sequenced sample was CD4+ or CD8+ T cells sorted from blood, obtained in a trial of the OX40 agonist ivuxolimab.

Here the CDR3 reads CASSFPGTGVLETQYF. The CDR3 DNA sequence: TGTGCCAGCAGCTTTCCTGGGACAGGGGTGCTAGAGACCCAGTACTTC. The chain is built from TRBV7-9 and TRBJ2-5; 10 bases map to TRBD1. Germline V gene lookup returns CDR1 SEHNR and CDR2 FQNEAQ (reference sequence). Germline trimming cut 3 bases from V and 4 bases from J; bases unmatched to any gene: 8. The CDR3 loop spans 16 amino acids.